The T cell receptor (beta chain) described here comes from a study of blood T cell repertoires in COVID-19. The authors' processing: Amplification of reference gene primers was used by the study to estimate nucleated cell counts. Method: immunoSEQ multiplex PCR; TCRdb's copy keeps in-frame clones and lacks some. The DNA was the basis for D and trimming; V, J and clone size are from that table. Of 120,000 or so clones listed, about 83% were seen once; the top ten hold about 2%. The CDR3 has 14 residues. The sequenced sample consisted of peripheral blood. The source is a woman aged 50 to 60 with acute or convalescent COVID-19. This chain uses TRBV21-1 with TRBJ2-7; TRBD1 was called by the table and not checked on the DNA. TRBV21-1 is noted as a pseudogene. The CDR3 here is CASRSGSPSYEQYF. In DNA form, the CDR3 reads TGTGCCAGCAGATCAGGGTCCCCCTCCTACGAGCAGTACTTC.